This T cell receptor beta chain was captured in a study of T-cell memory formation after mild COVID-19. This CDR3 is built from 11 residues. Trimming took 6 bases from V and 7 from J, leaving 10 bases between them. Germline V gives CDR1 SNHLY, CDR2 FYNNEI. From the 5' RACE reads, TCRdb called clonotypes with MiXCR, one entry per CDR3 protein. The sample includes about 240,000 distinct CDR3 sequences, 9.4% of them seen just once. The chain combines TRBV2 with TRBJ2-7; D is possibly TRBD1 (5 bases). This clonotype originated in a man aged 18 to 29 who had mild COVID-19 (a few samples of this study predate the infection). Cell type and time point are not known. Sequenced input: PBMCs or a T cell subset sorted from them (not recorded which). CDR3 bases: TGTGCCAGCAGCTTCGCAGGGGAGCAGTACTTC. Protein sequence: CASSFAGEQYF.